This TCR beta chain came from a study of blood T cell repertoires in COVID-19. Study-wide context: COVID-19 samples from acute and convalescent phases originated in the United States, Italy and Spain. PBMCs, B-cell-depleted T cells, or T cells provided the cDNA or gDNA that made up the material.

The CDR3 runs to 16 residues. CDR1 SGHVS and CDR2 FNYEAQ come from the germline V gene. The V gene end was trimmed by 5 bases and the J gene end by 3 bases; junction bases not matched to a gene: 10. In the original workflow: For nucleated cells, counts were estimated from reference gene primer amplification. Clones were read by immunoSEQ multiplex PCR, and TCRdb kept only the in-frame ones, dropping some. The V and J calls and clone size were taken over from that table, and D and trimming were inferred from the DNA. The top ten hold approximately 7% of the sample, which has more than 150,000 clones, about 80% seen once.

The receptor's source is a human donor in a cohort sampled during active COVID-19. The chain couples TRBV7-6 to TRBJ2-3, with 8 bases lining up with TRBD1. The sample was peripheral blood. The CDR3 spells CASSPGPRGQTDTQYF. The DNA of the CDR3 is TGTGCCAGCAGCCCCGGACCCAGGGGGCAGACAGATACGCAGTATTTT.